This T cell receptor beta chain is from a study of spatial heterogeneity in lung cancer. Study context: Sequence detection consistently recorded a greater number of beta-chain than alpha-chain sequences. In the raw reads, each unique TCR and UMI combination was present more than ten times on average.

TCRdb redid the calling of the 5' RACE reads with MiXCR, one entry per CDR3 protein. The table has 7,000 to 8,500 distinct CDR3 sequences, about 9.6% seen once. The sample holds many counts of this clonotype. As to time point: sample taken at primary tumor resection. Patients with untreated early-stage non-small cell lung cancer, numbering 72, were the donors. Unsorted tumor, nontumor lung tissue or cryopreserved PBMC supplied the whole RNA. This receptor was taken from a male donor with early-stage non-small cell lung cancer. The starting material was normal lung tissue next to the tumor, obtained at surgery.

As DNA, the CDR3 is TGTGCCAGCAGCTCCGGGACAGGGGCCTCTGGGGCCAACGTCCTGACTTTC. Protein product: CASSSGTGASGANVLTF. The chain uses TRBV13 and TRBJ2-6, with 10 bases lining up with TRBD1. Germline V CDR1 and CDR2: PRHDT, FYEKMQ (reference sequence). V trimming: 4 bases; J trimming: 0 bases; junction bases outside the gene matches: 3. This CDR3 comprises 17 residues.